The 20 T cell receptor beta chains listed next were all sequenced from one sample in a study of blood T cell repertoires in COVID-19. The protocol was immunoSEQ multiplex PCR, while the TCRdb copy is restricted to in-frame clones and leaves out a portion. The table has under 300,000 clones, about nine tenths seen once; the top ten hold just under 6.5%. Sequenced material: PBMCs or T cells enriched from blood (not recorded which). These receptors were taken from a woman in her 30s with acute COVID-19.

The chain has TRBV7-9 and TRBJ1-6, with no clear D. Trimming cost V 1 base and J 7 bases, with 5 bases left between them. The CDR3 extends over 13 amino acids. Germline CDR1 reads SEHNR; CDR2 reads FQNEAQ (reference sequence). The DNA of the CDR3 is TGTGCCAGCAGCTTAGAGCGGAATTCACCCCTCCACTTT. Protein: CASSLERNSPLHF.

The chain joins TRBV9 to TRBJ2-1; D is possibly TRBD2 (6 bases). Per germline, CDR1 SGDLS and CDR2 YYNGEE. This CDR3 comprises 16 residues. Trimming removed 0 bases at V and 1 base at J, with 11 bases between. In nucleotides, the CDR3 is TGTGCCAGCAGCGTAGGTAGCGGAAATTCCTACAATGAGCAGTTCTTC. This codes for CASSVGSGNSYNEQFF.

V gene TRBV4-1 combines with J gene TRBJ2-1; 9 nucleotides agree with TRBD1. Germline CDR1 and CDR2: MGHRA and YSYEKL. J gave up 7 bases and V 2 bases, and 15 bases lay outside the gene matches. This CDR3 is 18 amino acids long. The CDR3 nucleotides read TGCGCCAGCAGCCAACAAATGGACAGGGGAGGCCGGATTAATGAGCAGTTCTTC. Its translation is CASSQQMDRGGRINEQFF.

This chain uses TRBV27 with TRBJ1-1; the match to TRBD1 covers 11 bases. V lost 5 bases and J lost 4; bases outside the gene matches: 6. The CDR3 sequence is 15 residues long. CDR1 is MNHEY, CDR2 SMNVEV, per germline (reference sequence). Here the CDR3 reads CASSLGDRGVTEAFF. The DNA for the CDR3 is TGTGCCAGCAGTCTGGGGGACAGGGGGGTCACTGAAGCTTTCTTT.

J is TRBJ2-3 and V is TRBV19; TRBD2 aligns across 7 bases. The germline V gene encodes CDR1 LNHDA and CDR2 SQIVND (reference sequence). The CDR3 sequence is 16 residues long. V lost 4 bases, J lost 8 bases, and 15 bases stayed unmatched. CDR3 in DNA: TGTGCCAGTAGTAAGGGACTACCAACCATTTTTGGTACGCAGTATTTT. It translates to CASSKGLPTIFGTQYF. The whole variable domain, remainder taken from reference TRBV19 and TRBJ2-3, is DGGITQSPKYLFRKEGQNVTLSCEQNLNHDAMYWYRQDPGQGLRLIYYSQIVNDFQKGDIAEGYSVSREKKESFPLTVTSAQKNPTAFYLCASSKGLPTIFGTQYFGPGTRLTVL.

This clone showed up just a few times. V is TRBV6-5 and J is TRBJ2-7; 10 positions agree with TRBD2. This CDR3 region has 14 residues. CDR1 is MNHEY and CDR2 is SVGAGI in the germline V gene. After removal of 6 bases from V and 2 bases from J, the junction contained 4 bases not matched to a gene. CDR3 amino acids: CASRRTSGAYEQYF. CDR3 bases: TGTGCCAGCAGAAGGACTAGCGGAGCCTACGAGCAGTACTTC.

The rearrangement uses TRBV29-1 and TRBJ1-2; D unclear. The ends were cut back, 3 bases at V and 2 bases at J, with 22 bases in the middle. Germline lookup yields CDR1 SQVTM and CDR2 ANQGSEA. The CDR3 is 17 amino acids. The CDR3 sequence is CSVDFLSKSGRNYGYTF. The DNA for the CDR3 is TGCAGCGTTGATTTCCTCTCTAAGTCTGGGAGGAACTATGGCTACACCTTC. The full variable domain, completed using reference TRBV29-1 and TRBJ1-2, is SAVISQKPSRDICQRGTSLTIQCQVDSQVTMMFWYRQQPGQSLTLIATANQGSEATYESGFVIDKFPISRPNLTFSTLTVSNMSPEDSSIYLCSVDFLSKSGRNYGYTFGSGTRLTVV.

Written as DNA, the CDR3 is TGTGCCAGCAGTTCGGGACAGAACACTGAAGCTTTCTTT. It codes for CASSSGQNTEAFF. V and J are TRBV3-1 (or the pseudogene TRBV3-2) and TRBJ1-1; D may be TRBD1 (6 bases). Germline V gene sequence: CDR1 LGHDT, CDR2 YNNKEL (reference sequence). The CDR3 is 13 amino acids. The V and J ends lost 6 bases and 1 base respectively, with 9 bases between them.

The chain combines TRBV10-3 with TRBJ1-5, with 9 bases lining up with TRBD1. The V gene end was trimmed by 6 bases and the J gene end by 6 bases; junction bases not matched to a gene: 0. The CDR3 extends over 12 amino acids. Looked up from germline, CDR1 is ENHRY and CDR2 is SYGVKD. The CDR3 DNA follows: TGTGCCATCAGGGGACAGGGTCAGCCCCAGCATTTT. Translated, it gives CAIRGQGQPQHF.

The rearrangement joins TRBV29-1 to TRBJ1-1; 12 bases map to TRBD1. V lost 7 bases to trimming and J lost 3 bases; unmatched junction nucleotides: 6. CDR3 length: 14 residues. Germline lookup yields CDR1 SQVTM and CDR2 ANQGSEA. DNA for the CDR3: TGCAGCGCCCGGGGACAGGGGGCTTACACTGAAGCTTTCTTT. This codes for CSARGQGAYTEAFF.

This clone was seen more than once but under ten times. This sequence joins TRBV11-2 and TRBJ1-4, with D perhaps matching TRBD1 (5 bases). The V and J ends lost 3 bases and 8 bases respectively, with 16 bases between them. Germline CDR1 is SGHAT and CDR2 is FQNNGV. CDR3 length: 15 amino acids. CDR3 protein: CASSLTERRYEKLFF. DNA for the CDR3: TGTGCCAGCAGCTTGACAGAGCGCCGATACGAAAAACTGTTTTTT.

The chain joins TRBV7-9 to TRBJ1-2; D gene uncertain. The V end was cut by 5 bases, the J end by 4 bases, with 14 bases between. Germline CDR1 is SEHNR and CDR2 is FQNEAQ (reference sequence). The length of the CDR3 is 14 residues. The CDR3 DNA follows: TGTGCCAGCAGCCCTGGGGAGGCGGTCTATGGCTACACCTTC. Translated, it gives CASSPGEAVYGYTF.

This chain connects TRBV2 to TRBJ2-3; 9 bases map to TRBD1. Germline trimming cut 6 bases from V and 4 bases from J; bases unmatched to any gene: 11. This CDR3 contains 16 residues. CDR1 is SNHLY and CDR2 is FYNNEI in the germline V gene. The CDR3 sequence: CASSAQDRGLADTQYF. DNA for the CDR3: TGTGCCAGCAGCGCACAGGACAGGGGATTGGCAGATACGCAGTATTTT. Together with reference TRBV2 and TRBJ2-3, the CDR3 gives the full variable domain: EPEVTQTPSHQVTQMGQEVILRCVPISNHLYFYWYRQILGQKVEFLVSFYNNEISEKSEIFDDQFSVERPDGSNFTLKIRSTKLEDSAMYFCASSAQDRGLADTQYFGPGTRLTVL.

The chain employs TRBV4-3 and TRBJ2-5; D is unresolved. Germline CDR1 and CDR2: LGHNA and YSLEER. This CDR3 has 15 residues. The ends were cut back, 0 bases at V and 3 bases at J, with 11 bases in the middle. The CDR3, as DNA: TGCGCCAGCAGCCAAGATATTAACAGAAAAGAGACCCAGTACTTC. It encodes CASSQDINRKETQYF.

DNA of the CDR3: TGTGCCAGCAGCGGACAGGCAATGAACACTGAAGCTTTCTTT. This sequence encodes CASSGQAMNTEAFF. The chain recombines TRBV9 with TRBJ1-1; tentatively, D is TRBD1 (6 bases). V gave up 3 bases and J gave up 0 bases, with 9 bases separating them. CDR1 is SGDLS and CDR2 is YYNGEE in the germline V gene. This CDR3 contains 14 residues.

This clone was observed a few times. The chain recombines TRBV5-1 with TRBJ1-2, with 8 bases aligning to TRBD1. Per the germline V gene, CDR1 is SGHRS and CDR2 is YFSETQ. The CDR3 has 12 residues. The trim removed 9 bases at V and 11 bases at J, leaving 12 bases unmatched. The CDR3 DNA reads TGCGCCACCGAGGACAGGGAGTTGGGTTACACCTTC. This gives the protein CATEDRELGYTF.

The V and J genes are TRBV9 and TRBJ2-3, with 8 bases identical to TRBD2. CDR1 is SGDLS, CDR2 YYNGEE, per germline. After removal of 0 bases from V and 1 base from J, the junction contained 4 bases not matched to a gene. The CDR3 has 16 residues. For the CDR3, the DNA is TGTGCCAGCAGCGTAGGGGCTAGCGGGCGCACAGATACGCAGTATTTT. Its translation: CASSVGASGRTDTQYF.

This CDR3 is CASSGDLDRAHYGYTF. As DNA, the CDR3 is TGTGCCAGCAGCGGGGATTTGGACAGGGCCCACTATGGCTACACCTTC. The rearrangement links TRBV5-6 to TRBJ1-2; 8 bases match TRBD1. Losses at the gene ends were 4 bases for V and 3 bases for J; bases not matched to a gene: 11. This CDR3 has 16 residues. From germline, CDR1 is SGHDT and CDR2 YYEEEE.

The V gene is TRBV29-1, the J gene TRBJ2-3; 8 bases agree with TRBD1. The trim removed 6 bases at V and 6 bases at J, leaving 2 bases unmatched. Germline CDR1 is SQVTM and CDR2 is ANQGSEA. This CDR3 contains 11 residues. CDR3 in DNA: TGCAGCGTCAACAGGGGGGATACGCAGTATTTT. It codes for CSVNRGDTQYF.

This chain links TRBV30 with TRBJ1-6; 9 nucleotides line up with TRBD1. The CDR3 totals 14 residues. The germline CDR1 and CDR2 sequences are GTSNPN and SVGIG (reference sequence). V dropped 1 base and J dropped 10; count of bases not matched to a gene: 5. CDR3 DNA sequence: TGTGCCTGGAGTGGACAGGGGGTATCCTCACCCCTCCACTTT. It yields the protein CAWSGQGVSSPLHF.